This T cell receptor beta chain came from a study of post-analysis software for immune sequencing data (dated by TCRdb to about 2015). Looking at the study overall: Disease courses on record covered relapsing-remitting, secondary progressive and progressive-relapsing multiple sclerosis, though some patients had no subtype annotation. The patient repertoires were set against approximately 10 previously published healthy control repertoires from donors whose ages ranged from about 6 to 27 years. A subset of samples was prepared in parallel using single-end sample barcoding, then pooled and co-amplified after Illumina adapter ligation.

Broad study findings and their caveats: Significantly lower normalized Chao1 diversity was found in multiple sclerosis patients than in controls, suggesting substantial peripheral T-cell clonal expansion. Direct clustering with F measure revealed strong co-clustering of samples prepared in the same batch, which led to a batch-effect correction. Significantly higher frequencies in patients than in controls were found for several TRBV segments, including TRBV5-6, TRBV5-1 and TRBV20-1. The multiple sclerosis patient group was slightly younger than the control group.

Library creation used PCR. These reads were obtained on an Illumina HiSeq 2500. To reduce PCR and sequencing biases, unique molecular identifiers were incorporated into the TCR beta cDNA libraries. Roughly 0.5 million cDNA molecules were obtained per 1 to 10 million input T cells, so each molecule approximated one T cell. The patient libraries were prepared and sequenced using the same protocol as the earlier healthy control dataset. Within a given batch, samples were prepared together, multiplexed and sequenced on the same HiSeq lane. For the original study's pipeline: MIGEC handled the raw barcoded reads, throwing out single-read molecular identifier groups before consensus assembly and CDR3 extraction. VDJtools was used for post-analysis of the clonotype tables, and diversity was normalized by down-sampling every dataset to the size of the smallest sample. Repertoire overlap clustering matched CDR3 amino acid but not nucleotide sequences to correct batch-related cross-sample contamination. TCRdb applied fastp at Q25 and MiXCR to the public reads, then kept only in-frame beta chains. Rows are unified per CDR3 protein, each entry keeping the most common DNA and genes. V and J calls and clone size were set by TCRdb, not the authors. In this sample the table shows about half a million distinct CDR3 sequences, 40% to 55% of which occur a single time. The top ten constitute 12% of the sample.

As for this clonotype: There is no known antigen for this receptor. No base qualities exist here, and no much larger clone lies one base off it.

The germline ends are 10 bases apart after V is trimmed by 3 bases and J by 4 bases. The germline V gene supplies CDR1 SQVTM and CDR2 ANQGSEA. From the cysteine up to the phenylalanine, the CDR3 has a length of 13 residues. Only the CDR3 portion is preserved as DNA: 39 bases, with reading frame beginning at the first base. TCR beta repertoires were profiled from peripheral blood of about a dozen young patients with multiple sclerosis to demonstrate the VDJtools post-analysis software. The multiple sclerosis patients were children and adolescents between roughly 6 and 16 years of age. Sample: blood. The chain is made from TRBV29-1 and TRBJ2-1; TRBD1 could be the D gene, as 5 bases match. The receptor was derived from a girl between 5 and 17 years old with multiple sclerosis. In nucleotide form, the sequence is TGCAGCGTTGACGGACACCCATACAATGAGCAGTTCTTC. It encodes CSVDGHPYNEQFF.